The 21 T cell receptor beta chains below all came from one sample that was sequenced in a study of OX40 agonist ivuxolimab in advanced cancers. The repertoire was sequenced with immunoSEQ multiplex PCR; TCRdb's copy has only in-frame clones and lacks some. The sample shows some 80,000 clones, roughly 84% of them seen only once. The sample in question was CD4+ or CD8+ T cells sorted from blood, obtained in a trial of the OX40 agonist ivuxolimab. The receptors originated from an adult with an advanced solid tumor such as melanoma, head and neck, liver or kidney cancer.

The chain recombines TRBV27 with TRBJ1-6; 12 nucleotides line up with TRBD1. The CDR3 has 14 residues. The germline gives CDR1 MNHEY, CDR2 SMNVEV (reference sequence). The V and J ends lost 5 bases and 12 bases, in that order; junction bases with no gene match: 5. Written as DNA, the CDR3 is TGTGCCAGCAGTCCTAGGGACAGGGGGCTACCCCTCCACTTT. Its translation: CASSPRDRGLPLHF.

This rearrangement joins TRBV7-9 to TRBJ2-2; no clear D. Germline values: CDR1 SEHNR, CDR2 FQNEAQ (reference sequence). Trimming pared 1 base from V and 7 bases from J, leaving 4 bases between. The CDR3 consists of 12 residues. The CDR3 region has the DNA TGTGCCAGCAGCTTAGGGGACGGGGAGCTGTTTTTT. It specifies CASSLGDGELFF.

In its sample, this clone was seen many times. The rearrangement joins TRBV4-1 to TRBJ1-1; D is possibly TRBD1 (6 bases). V lost 2 bases and J 1 base, leaving 11 bases between the germline ends. The CDR3 consists of 15 residues. Germline V gene lookup returns CDR1 MGHRA and CDR2 YSYEKL. DNA of the CDR3: TGCGCCAGCAGCCAACTGGGACATTGGAACACTGAAGCTTTCTTT. This translates into CASSQLGHWNTEAFF.

On this clone: The same CDR3 can be traced to other DNA sequences in this sample. The genes are TRBV5-1 and TRBJ2-3; D uncertain. This CDR3 region has 12 residues. CDR1 is SGHRS, CDR2 YFSETQ, per germline. V lost 0 bases and J 2 bases, leaving 1 base between the germline ends. This chain's CDR3 is CASSLVTDTQYF. CDR3 nucleotides: TGCGCCAGCAGCTTGGTCACAGATACGCAGTATTTT.

The chain is built from TRBV6-1 and TRBJ2-2, with D perhaps assigned TRBD1 or TRBD2 (5 bases each). The CDR3 is 13 amino acids. Looked up from germline, CDR1 is MNHNS and CDR2 is SASEGT. With 6 bases removed from V and 4 bases from J, the gap between germline ends came to 9 bases. This chain's CDR3 is CASSRGATGELFF. Here the CDR3 DNA reads TGTGCCAGCAGCCGGGGCGCCACCGGGGAGCTGTTTTTT.

The chain is built from TRBV19 and TRBJ2-7; D may be TRBD1 (6 bases). The germline V and J ends were trimmed by 6 bases and 2 bases, with 14 bases remaining between them. Per the germline V gene, CDR1 is LNHDA and CDR2 is SQIVND (reference sequence). The CDR3 consists of 14 residues. DNA of the CDR3: TGTGCCAGTAGCAGGGACAAGGGCACCTACGAGCAGTACTTC. Translating it yields CASSRDKGTYEQYF.

The chain is built from TRBV5-6 and TRBJ2-1, with 10 bases identical to TRBD2. The CDR3 spans 14 residues. In germline, CDR1 is SGHDT, CDR2 YYEEEE. J gave up 9 bases and V 1 base, and 4 bases lay outside the gene matches. The CDR3 sequence: CASSLMGLASEQFF. As DNA, the CDR3 is TGTGCCAGCAGCTTGATGGGACTAGCGAGTGAGCAGTTCTTC. Complete variable domain (other parts from reference TRBV5-6 and TRBJ2-1): DAGVTQSPTHLIKTRGQQVTLRCSPKSGHDTVSWYQQALGQGPQFIFQYYEEEERQRGNFPDRFSGHQFPNYSSELNVNALLLGDSALYLCASSLMGLASEQFFGPGTRLTVL.

This clone appeared once. The rearrangement joins TRBV21-1 to TRBJ1-1; no DNA check was done on the table's D call, TRBD1. TRBV21-1 is tagged as a pseudogene. The CDR3 loop spans 17 amino acids. For the CDR3, the DNA is TGTGCCAGCAGCAAAGGATCTGGACAGGGGAAGAACACTGAAGCTTTCTTT. It translates to CASSKGSGQGKNTEAFF.

The chain links TRBV5-8 to TRBJ1-3, with D maybe TRBD1 (6 bases). The CDR3 loop spans 16 amino acids. Per the germline V gene, CDR1 is SGHTS and CDR2 is YDEGEE. V lost 1 base, J lost 5 bases, and 16 bases lay in between. This CDR3 is CASSLPGQTSRNTIYF. CDR3 bases: TGTGCCAGCAGCTTGCCCGGACAGACATCGAGAAACACCATATATTTT.

CDR3 in amino acids: CASSFWVGNTEAFF. Written as DNA, the CDR3 is TGTGCCAGCAGCTTTTGGGTTGGGAACACTGAAGCTTTCTTT. This sequence joins TRBV5-6 and TRBJ1-1; unclear D gene. The V gene lost 2 bases and the J gene lost 1 base, with 9 bases spanning the gap. The CDR3 length is 14 residues. The germline V gene encodes CDR1 SGHDT and CDR2 YYEEEE. The full variable domain, in which reference TRBV5-6 and TRBJ1-1 provide the parts outside the CDR3, is DAGVTQSPTHLIKTRGQQVTLRCSPKSGHDTVSWYQQALGQGPQFIFQYYEEEERQRGNFPDRFSGHQFPNYSSELNVNALLLGDSALYLCASSFWVGNTEAFFGQGTRLTVV.

The V gene is TRBV6-5, the J gene TRBJ1-1; 10 bases match TRBD1. Germline V lookup: CDR1 MNHEY, CDR2 SVGAGI. V dropped 6 bases and J dropped 8; count of bases not matched to a gene: 12. The CDR3 extends over 15 amino acids. This CDR3 is CASRSDRGRELEAFF. In DNA form, the CDR3 reads TGTGCCAGCAGATCAGACAGGGGGCGCGAGCTAGAAGCTTTCTTT.

This clone has only one observation. This rearrangement joins TRBV28 to TRBJ2-1; 10 bases align to TRBD1. V dropped 4 bases and J dropped 9; count of bases not matched to a gene: 12. The CDR3 contains 16 residues. Germline loops: CDR1 MDHEN, CDR2 SYDVKM. CDR3 sequence reads: CASSSEGQGLSGEQFF. The DNA of the CDR3 is TGTGCCAGCAGTTCGGAGGGACAGGGGTTAAGCGGTGAGCAGTTCTTC. The full variable domain, with the rest looked up from reference TRBV28 and TRBJ2-1, is DVKVTQSSRYLVKRTGEKVFLECVQDMDHENMFWYRQDPGLGLRLIYFSYDVKMKEKGDIPEGYSVSREKKERFSLILESASTNQTSMYLCASSSEGQGLSGEQFFGPGTRLTVL.

This sequence joins TRBV29-1 and TRBJ2-7; D perhaps matches TRBD1 (6 bases). The CDR3 covers 13 residues. Trimming took 6 bases from V and 3 from J, leaving 15 bases between them. CDR1 SQVTM and CDR2 ANQGSEA come from the germline V gene. The CDR3 region is CSVTQGPLYEQYF. The DNA for the CDR3 is TGCAGCGTGACACAGGGCCCTCTCTACGAGCAGTACTTC.

This rearrangement joins TRBV28 to TRBJ1-5, with D perhaps matching TRBD1 (5 bases). Germline values: CDR1 MDHEN, CDR2 SYDVKM. The V and J ends lost 6 bases and 0 bases respectively, with 9 bases between them. This CDR3 spans 14 amino acids. The CDR3 reads CASSSGASNQPQHF. The DNA of the CDR3 is TGTGCCAGCAGCTCCGGGGCTAGCAATCAGCCCCAGCATTTT.

The chain combines TRBV7-2 with TRBJ1-2; a weak D match, TRBD1 (6 bases). Germline lookup yields CDR1 SGHTA and CDR2 FQGNSA. The CDR3 extends over 14 amino acids. V was clipped by 4 bases and J by 2 bases, with 11 bases between them. This CDR3 reads CASSSDSFNYGYTF. As DNA, the CDR3 is TGTGCCAGCAGCTCGGACAGTTTCAACTATGGCTACACCTTC.

This clone has a count of ten or more. The CDR3 protein is CASSPATGGRTEAFF. The CDR3 nucleotides read TGTGCCAGCTCACCCGCGACAGGGGGAAGGACTGAAGCTTTCTTT. J is TRBJ1-1 and V is TRBV18, with TRBD1 identical over 9 bases. V dropped 3 bases and J dropped 5; count of bases not matched to a gene: 7. The CDR3 contains 15 residues. Germline lookup yields CDR1 KGHSH and CDR2 LQKENI.

The rearrangement joins TRBV2 to TRBJ2-2; no reliable D call. Per germline, CDR1 SNHLY and CDR2 FYNNEI. CDR3 length: 13 amino acids. Trimming removed 0 bases at V and 5 bases at J, with 4 bases between. The CDR3 DNA is TGTGCCAGCAGTGAAGCGAGGACCGGGGAGCTGTTTTTT. This gives the protein CASSEARTGELFF.

This rearrangement joins TRBV7-2 to TRBJ2-7, with D unclear. Germline loops: CDR1 SGHTA, CDR2 FQGNSA. Between the trimmed V and J ends, which lost 1 base and 2 bases, there was a span of 9 bases. CDR3 length: 14 residues. Written as DNA, the CDR3 is TGTGCCAGCAGCTTAGGACCCGGGCCCTACGAGCAGTACTTC. Translated, it gives CASSLGPGPYEQYF.

This chain links TRBV7-2 with TRBJ2-3; maybe TRBD1 (6 bases). V was shortened by 0 bases and J by 15 bases, with 10 bases between the two germline ends. Germline lookup yields CDR1 SGHTA and CDR2 FQGNSA. This CDR3 has 11 residues. CDR3 sequence reads: CASSLAQGSYF. Written as DNA, the CDR3 is TGTGCCAGCAGCTTAGCGCAGGGGTCATATTTT.

J is TRBJ2-3 and V is TRBV7-2; D remains unclear. V shed 2 bases and J shed 1 base, with 4 bases lying between them. Germline CDR1 and CDR2: SGHTA and FQGNSA. This CDR3 region has 13 residues. The DNA for the CDR3 is TGTGCCAGCAGCTTACTTGGCACAGATACGCAGTATTTT. Translation: CASSLLGTDTQYF.

The chain combines TRBV29-1 with TRBJ1-5; no reliable D call. V was cut by 6 bases and J by 3 bases, with 12 bases left in between. This CDR3 spans 13 amino acids. In germline, CDR1 is SQVTM, CDR2 ANQGSEA. CDR3 in DNA: TGCAGCGTGGCAGGAGGGTTCAATCAGCCCCAGCATTTT. Translated: CSVAGGFNQPQHF.